Listed below are T cell receptor beta chains from one sample, sequenced in a study of blood T cell repertoires in COVID-19. Clones were read by immunoSEQ multiplex PCR, and TCRdb kept only the in-frame ones, dropping some. The sample consists of 200,000 to 250,000 clones, 65% to 85% of them appearing once. The sample consisted of peripheral blood. The receptors derive from a human donor in a cohort sampled during active COVID-19. CDR3s include the opening cysteine and the closing phenylalanine or tryptophan. A D gene is named only where the DNA matches it firmly. Rows give clone size only sometimes, using once, few, many, or a class for an expanded clone.

V gene	D gene	J gene	clone size	CDR3 DNA	CDR3 protein
TRBV5-4	TRBD1	TRBJ2-4	NA	TGTGCCAGCAGCTTGGCCGGGACAGGGGGCTCGAGAAACATTCAGTACTTC	CASSLAGTGGSRNIQYF
TRBV19	NA	TRBJ1-1	NA	TGTGCCAGTAGTACGGGACACTCGAACACTGAAGCTTTCTTT	CASSTGHSNTEAFF
TRBV25-1	TRBD2	TRBJ2-5	NA	TGTGCCACGGGGGGGAGTAGCGGATACCAAGAGACCCAGTACTTC	CATGGSSGYQETQYF
TRBV28	NA	TRBJ1-2	NA	TGTGCCAGCGTATATGGGATCGGGGACTATGGCTACACCTTC	CASVYGIGDYGYTF
TRBV5-1	TRBD1	TRBJ1-5	once	TGCGCCAGCAGCTTTGGACAGGGTGATGGTCAGCCCCAGCATTTT	CASSFGQGDGQPQHF
TRBV12-3/TRBV12-4	NA	TRBJ1-4	few	TGTGCCAGCAGTTTAAGGGGATTGGTGTTTTTT	CASSLRGLVFF
TRBV2	NA	TRBJ1-2	few	TGTGCCAGCTTGGTCAGGGGTGGCTACACCTTC	CASLVRGGYTF
TRBV19	NA	TRBJ1-2	few	TGTGCCAGTCAGGAGGGGCAGGCGCCTATGGGCTACACCTTC	CASQEGQAPMGYTF
TRBV21-1	NA	TRBJ2-3	NA	TGTGCCAGCAGCACTTGGGGACTAGCGGAAATTAACACAGATACGCAGTATTTT	CASSTWGLAEINTDTQYF
TRBV15	TRBD1	TRBJ1-2	NA	TGTGCCACCAGCAGAGATACAGGGGCCTATGGCTACACCTTC	CATSRDTGAYGYTF
TRBV28	TRBD2	TRBJ2-5	once	TGTGCCACCTCCTCTAGCGGCCCATACCAAGAGACCCAGTACTTC	CATSSSGPYQETQYF
TRBV4-1	TRBD2	TRBJ2-3	NA	TGCGCCAGCAGCCAATCACTAGCGGCGGCGGGAGATACGCAGTATTTT	CASSQSLAAAGDTQYF
TRBV7-2	TRBD1	TRBJ1-4	NA	TGTGCCAGCAGCTTAGACAGGGGGGGTGAAAAACTGTTTTTT	CASSLDRGGEKLFF
TRBV28	NA	TRBJ2-1	NA	TGTGCCAGCAGCCGACAGTCCTACAATGAGCAGTTCTTC	CASSRQSYNEQFF
TRBV11-2	TRBD1	TRBJ2-5	once	TGTGCCAGCAGCCCCCTGAAGGGGGCAGAGACCCAGTACTTC	CASSPLKGAETQYF